This TCR beta chain emerged from a study of identical twins. The V end was cut by 5 bases, the J end by 4 bases, with 23 bases between. The length of the CDR3 is 17 residues. The V gene's germline CDR1 is SGHVS and CDR2 FQNEAQ. This clonotype was picked up many times. TCRdb re-derived calls from the 5' RACE reads in MiXCR, one entry per CDR3 protein. Of about 200,000 distinct CDR3 sequences listed, about 10% are singletons. The sequenced sample was memory T cells sorted from blood. The clonotype was recovered from a man in his fifties in good health. The rearrangement joins TRBV7-8 to TRBJ2-5, with D perhaps given as TRBD1 or TRBD2 (5 bases each). The DNA for the CDR3 is TGTGCCAGCAGCCCAACCCGGACATGGAAGAGCGGAGAGACCCAGTACTTC. This translates into CASSPTRTWKSGETQYF.